This section outlines one TCR beta chain sequence together with its context. The antigen is undetermined. The sample originates from a study of T cells in Graves' hyperthyroidism and ophthalmopathy. The V gene's germline CDR1 is MNHNS and CDR2 SASEGT. The CDR3 length is 12 residues. J lost 10 bases, V lost 7 bases, and 9 bases had no gene match. TCR beta CDR3 regions were amplified from RNA transcripts. The TCR CDR3 was amplified in a first-round RT-PCR using the HTBI primer set. MiXCR, run by TCRdb on the multiplex PCR reads, gives a single entry per CDR3 protein. The profile shows under 400,000 distinct CDR3 sequences, just under 25% of them singletons. Broader study findings: Ophthalmopathy prediction by the model preceded onset by a median about 6 months.

The chain carries TRBV6-1 and TRBJ1-2; 7 bases map to TRBD1. This clonotype originated in a man in his forties or fifties with Graves' hyperthyroidism. The specimen was blood. CDR3 loop: CASTLDRLIYTF. The DNA for the CDR3 is TGTGCCAGCACCCTGGACAGGTTGATCTACACCTTC.